A selection of T cell receptor beta chains follows, all from one sample in a study of beta chain features in type 1 diabetes. The protocol was immunoSEQ multiplex PCR, while the TCRdb copy is restricted to in-frame clones and leaves out a portion. The table includes approximately 260,000 clones, roughly 20% detected once. Sequencing was carried out using naive CD4+ T cells from blood. Every receptor here comes from a woman aged 40 to 50 with type 1 diabetes. CDR3s include the opening cysteine and the closing phenylalanine or tryptophan. Fields, in order: J gene, clone size, D gene, V gene, CDR3 DNA, CDR3 protein. D genes are given only for firm matches. Size tells how often a clone was seen (once, few, many) or the class of an expanded clone, and some rows leave it out.

TRBJ1-2	NA	NA	TRBV4-3	TGCGCCAGCAGCCAAGGTCGGGGTGACTATGGCTACACCTTC	CASSQGRGDYGYTF
TRBJ1-1	NA	NA	TRBV19	TGTGCCAGTAGTATAGATCCAGGGACTGAAGCTTTCTTT	CASSIDPGTEAFF
TRBJ1-5	few	NA	TRBV10-3	TGTGCCATCAGTGATAACAGGGATCAGCCCCAGCATTTT	CAISDNRDQPQHF
TRBJ2-5	few	TRBD2	TRBV15	TGTGCCACCAGCAGAGATGTAGCGGGGGGTCAAGAGACCCAGTACTTC	CATSRDVAGGQETQYF
TRBJ1-2	few	NA	TRBV5-1	TGCGCCAGCAGCTTGTTCCAGGGTTCATCGGGCTATGGCTACACCTTC	CASSLFQGSSGYGYTF
TRBJ1-4	NA	TRBD1	TRBV5-1	TGCGCCAGCCAGGCACCGGGACAGGGGAATGAAAAACTGTTTTTT	CASQAPGQGNEKLFF
TRBJ2-1	few	NA	TRBV18	TGTGCCAGCTCCCCGGGGATACACGGGGATTCCTACAATGAGCAGTTCTTC	CASSPGIHGDSYNEQFF
TRBJ2-1	few	NA	TRBV6-6	TGTGCCAGCAGTGGCGGGACGGGCTACAATGAGCAGTTCTTC	CASSGGTGYNEQFF
TRBJ2-1	NA	NA	TRBV9	TGTGCCAGCAGCCCCCGGACTTCCTCCTACAATGAGCAGTTCTTC	CASSPRTSSYNEQFF
TRBJ1-5	NA	NA	TRBV7-9	TGTGCCAGCCGAAACGGGGGGGGAATGAATCAGCCCCAGCATTTT	CASRNGGGMNQPQHF
TRBJ1-1	NA	TRBD1	TRBV5-1	TGCGCCAGCAGCGAGACAGGGTGGGTCACTGAAGCTTTCTTT	CASSETGWVTEAFF
TRBJ2-1	NA	TRBD1	TRBV28	TGTGCCAGCAGTTTAACAACAGGGGGTATGGTTGAGCAGTTCTTC	CASSLTTGGMVEQFF
TRBJ2-7	NA	TRBD2	TRBV11-2	TGTGCCAGCAGTCGCGGGACTAGCGGGGGGAGCTCCTACGAGCAGTACTTC	CASSRGTSGGSSYEQYF
TRBJ1-2	few	NA	TRBV27	TGTGCCAGCAGTTCTTGGATTTCGGGTGGCTACACCTTC	CASSSWISGGYTF
TRBJ1-5	NA	TRBD1	TRBV4-3	TGCGCCAGCAGCTTTGGACAGGGGAGTCGGGGCAATCAGCCCCAGCATTTT	CASSFGQGSRGNQPQHF
TRBJ2-1	NA	NA	TRBV5-4	TGTGCCAGCAGCTTAACTATCTACAATGAGCAGTTCTTC	CASSLTIYNEQFF
TRBJ1-1	few	NA	TRBV15	TGTGCCACCAGCAGAGATATGACAGCCCCCGTTGAAGCTTTCTTT	CATSRDMTAPVEAFF
TRBJ1-5	NA	NA	TRBV5-1	TGCGCCAGCAGCTTGGACGGGGATTACAGTCAGCCCCAGCATTTT	CASSLDGDYSQPQHF
TRBJ2-7	NA	TRBD1	TRBV4-3	TGCGCCAGCACCAAAGAAAGGGGGCAATACGAGCAGTACTTC	CASTKERGQYEQYF
TRBJ1-2	NA	NA	TRBV27	TGTGCCAGCAGTTCGGGGGGCAGGCCCTATGGCTACACCTTC	CASSSGGRPYGYTF
TRBJ2-5	NA	NA	TRBV9	TGTGCCAGCAGCGTAGGACTCAGGGGACGCCAAGAGACCCAGTACTTC	CASSVGLRGRQETQYF
TRBJ2-5	few	NA	TRBV2	TGTGCCAGCCATACCGATGGGGGCGAGACCCAGTACTTC	CASHTDGGETQYF
TRBJ2-1	NA	NA	TRBV7-9	TGTGCCAGCAGCTTAAGAGTCCCCTACAATGAGCAGTTCTTC	CASSLRVPYNEQFF
TRBJ2-1	few	NA	TRBV4-2	TGTGCCAGCAGCCTCCCCTCGGACTCCAGCAATGAGCAGTTCTTC	CASSLPSDSSNEQFF
TRBJ2-1	few	TRBD2	TRBV7-3	TGTGCCAGCAGCGCCCCCGGGACTAAAACCAATGAGCAGTTCTTC	CASSAPGTKTNEQFF
TRBJ2-6	few	NA	TRBV5-1	TGCGCCAGCGATCCGGACAGATCCTCTGGGGCCAACGTCCTGACTTTC	CASDPDRSSGANVLTF
TRBJ2-6	NA	NA	TRBV9	TGTGCCAGCAGCGTAGCGGGCTCTGGGGCCAACGTCCTGACTTTC	CASSVAGSGANVLTF
TRBJ2-2	few	TRBD1	TRBV9	TGTGCCAGCAGCGTAGAAGGGGGCCGGACCGGGGAGCTGTTTTTT	CASSVEGGRTGELFF
TRBJ2-3	few	TRBD2	TRBV2	TGTGCCAGCAGTACTCTAGCGGTTAGCACAGATACGCAGTATTTT	CASSTLAVSTDTQYF
TRBJ2-5	NA	NA	TRBV5-4	TGTGCCAGCAGCTTATCCGGGGGAGAGACCCAGTACTTC	CASSLSGGETQYF
TRBJ2-3	few	NA	TRBV7-3	TGTGCCAGCAGCTTAGTTGGGCATACGCAGTATTTT	CASSLVGHTQYF
TRBJ1-5	once	NA	TRBV7-2	TGTGCCAGCAGCTTAATGGAGGGTCGACCCCAGCATTTT	CASSLMEGRPQHF
TRBJ2-3	NA	NA	TRBV15	TGTGCCACCAAGGGGGGGGTTGGTCATACGCAGTATTTT	CATKGGVGHTQYF
TRBJ1-5	NA	TRBD1	TRBV7-6	TGTGCCAGCAGCTCCACAGGGACAGGGCAGCCCCAGCATTTT	CASSSTGTGQPQHF
TRBJ2-5	NA	TRBD1	TRBV29-1	TGCAGCGGGGACAGCCAAGAGACCCAGTACTTC	CSGDSQETQYF
TRBJ2-3	few	NA	TRBV9	TGTGCCAGCAGCGGGGGGCCGGGTGATACGCAGTATTTT	CASSGGPGDTQYF
TRBJ1-1	NA	NA	TRBV5-1	TGCGCCAGCAGCTTGACAGGTTTGAACACTGAAGCTTTCTTT	CASSLTGLNTEAFF
TRBJ2-4	NA	TRBD2	TRBV30	TGTGCCTGGAGCGTAAGCGGGAGGGACATTCAGTACTTC	CAWSVSGRDIQYF
TRBJ1-5	NA	NA	TRBV6-5	TGTGCCAGCGGCGGCGGGTTGATGGAGCCCCAGCATTTT	CASGGGLMEPQHF
TRBJ2-7	NA	NA	TRBV2	TGTGCCAGCTCGCGGGCCCCGTTCAACGAGCAGTACTTC	CASSRAPFNEQYF
TRBJ2-3	NA	NA	TRBV4-3	TGCGCCAGCAGCCAATCCCCGACCGGGACATCAAGCACAGATACGCAGTATTTT	CASSQSPTGTSSTDTQYF
TRBJ1-5	NA	TRBD1	TRBV7-8	TGTGCCAGCAGCACGGGACAGCTAAATCAGCCCCAGCATTTT	CASSTGQLNQPQHF
TRBJ2-5	NA	TRBD2	TRBV19	TGTGCCAGTAAGCTAGCGGGAGGAGAGACCCAGTACTTC	CASKLAGGETQYF
TRBJ2-1	few	NA	TRBV7-2	TGTGCCAGCAGCTTAGATCCTCCAGGGCTGGCTAATGAGCAGTTCTTC	CASSLDPPGLANEQFF
TRBJ2-5	once	NA	TRBV7-2	TGTGCCAGCGCGGTAGTTCGGTACTTC	CASAVVRYF
TRBJ2-3	NA	NA	TRBV4-3	TGCGCCAGCAGCCAAGTTGGAGGCGATACGCAGTATTTT	CASSQVGGDTQYF
TRBJ1-6	NA	NA	TRBV25-1	TGTGCCAGCAGTCCAACAGGGCATAATTCACCCCTCCACTTT	CASSPTGHNSPLHF
TRBJ2-7	NA	NA	TRBV2	TGTGCCAGCAGTGAGACACCCTACGAGCAGTACTTC	CASSETPYEQYF
TRBJ2-7	few	NA	TRBV7-2	TGTGCCAGCAGCTTAGGTCGAGTGTCCTACGAGCAGTACTTC	CASSLGRVSYEQYF
TRBJ1-2	NA	NA	TRBV5-1	TGCGCCAGCAGCTTAGAACTCGGTGGCTACACCTTC	CASSLELGGYTF
TRBJ1-5	few	NA	TRBV30	TGTGCCTGGAGCACAGGGTCAGGGTTTTACCAGCCCCAGCATTTT	CAWSTGSGFYQPQHF
TRBJ1-2	NA	TRBD1	TRBV4-3	TGCGCCAGCAGCCAAGCAGGGGGCAGGGGCTACACCTTC	CASSQAGGRGYTF
TRBJ2-7	NA	NA	TRBV9	TGTGCCAGCAGCGCCATGGGGGGTCGGTACGAGCAGTACTTC	CASSAMGGRYEQYF
TRBJ2-6	NA	NA	TRBV15	TGTGCCACCAGCAGAGAAGCGGACTCTGGGGCCAACGTCCTGACTTTC	CATSREADSGANVLTF
TRBJ2-3	few	TRBD2	TRBV4-3	TGCGCCAGCAGCCAAGGGCGACTAGCGGGGGCCCTCACAGATACGCAGTATTTT	CASSQGRLAGALTDTQYF
TRBJ2-1	NA	TRBD1	TRBV9	TGTGCCAGCAGCGTAGGCGGAACAGGGGGGCAGTTCTTC	CASSVGGTGGQFF
TRBJ2-3	NA	NA	TRBV29-1	TGCAGCGTTGAAGTCCAGGGACTGGGTGCAGATACGCAGTATTTT	CSVEVQGLGADTQYF
TRBJ2-7	NA	TRBD2	TRBV2	TGTGCCAGTCTAGCGGGAGCCCCAAGCGGTTCGAACTTC	CASLAGAPSGSNF
TRBJ2-1	NA	TRBD2	TRBV29-1	TGCAGCGTCGCTGGCGGGAGAGGTGAGCAGTTCTTC	CSVAGGRGEQFF